These 21 T cell receptor beta chains originate from one sample sequenced in a study of cytomegalovirus exposure and HLA in healthy donors. With 60 Vbeta and 13 Jbeta primers, the PCR was carried out. Only in-frame clones appear in the TCRdb table, and some are missing; sequencing was by immunoSEQ multiplex PCR. The data show 100,000 or so clones, under 80% seen once. Sample: PBMCs. The origin of the receptors is a young man in good health and CMV-seropositive.

In its sample, this clone was seen once. This sequence joins TRBV7-2 and TRBJ2-7; D unclear. The germline V gene encodes CDR1 SGHTA and CDR2 FQGNSA. The CDR3 is made up of 11 amino acids. With 5 bases removed from V and 5 bases from J, the gap between germline ends came to 7 bases. CDR3 protein: CASSLRDEQYF. The CDR3 DNA follows: TGTGCCAGCAGCCTTAGAGACGAGCAGTACTTC. Full variable domain (remainder filled in from reference TRBV7-2 and TRBJ2-7): GAGVSQSPSNKVTEKGKDVELRCDPISGHTALYWYRQSLGQGLEFLIYFQGNSAPDKSGLPSDRFSAERTGGSVSTLTIQRTQQEDSAVYLCASSLRDEQYFGPGTRLTVT.

On this clone: Mismatch with germline at one junction end may stem from a read error. V is TRBV7-9 and J is TRBJ1-2; D uncertain. The length of the CDR3 is 14 residues. Germline CDR1 reads SEHNR; CDR2 reads FQNEAQ (reference sequence). CDR3 nucleotides: TGTTCCAGCAGCTCTCAAGGTAACAGCTATGGCTACACCTTC. Protein sequence: CSSSSQGNSYGYTF.

For this clone: An end of the junction does not agree with germline; a read error may underlie this. The rearrangement uses TRBV7-9 and TRBJ2-7; 7 positions agree with TRBD1. Germline assignment: CDR1 SEHNR and CDR2 FQNEAQ (reference sequence). The CDR3 extends over 13 amino acids. The CDR3 here is CSSSSTGAYEQYF. The CDR3 nucleotides read TGTTCCAGCAGTTCTACAGGGGCGTACGAGCAGTACTTC.

This clone appeared a few times. V usage is TRBV5-5 and J usage is TRBJ1-1; TRBD1 aligns across 10 bases. CDR3 size: 20 residues. J was trimmed by 0 bases and V by 4 bases; bases with no gene match: 18. Per germline, CDR1 SGHKS and CDR2 YYEKEE (reference sequence). The CDR3 sequence: CASSNKWEKTGGVMNTEAFF. As DNA, the CDR3 is TGTGCCAGCAGCAACAAGTGGGAGAAGACAGGGGGCGTGATGAACACTGAAGCTTTCTTT.

This clone was found a few times. This rearrangement joins TRBV4-1 to TRBJ2-1; the match to TRBD1 covers 10 bases. CDR1 MGHRA and CDR2 YSYEKL come from the germline V gene. CDR3 size: 15 residues. J lost 7 bases, V lost 3 bases, and 6 bases had no gene match. This CDR3 is CASSQVTGGWNEQFF. DNA of the CDR3: TGCGCCAGCAGCCAGGTGACAGGGGGCTGGAATGAGCAGTTCTTC.

J is TRBJ2-2 and V is TRBV4-1; possibly TRBD1 for D (6 bases). Deletions cut 1 base from V and 6 bases from J, with 6 bases between. The CDR3 is made up of 13 amino acids. Germline CDR1 MGHRA, CDR2 YSYEKL. CDR3 residues: CASSQGTAGELFF. CDR3 bases: TGCGCCAGCAGCCAAGGGACAGCCGGGGAGCTGTTTTTT.

V gene TRBV7-9 combines with J gene TRBJ2-7, with D perhaps matching TRBD1 (5 bases). V lost 5 bases to trimming and J lost 2 bases, with 13 bases between them. The CDR3 loop spans 14 amino acids. Germline lookup yields CDR1 SEHNR and CDR2 FQNEAQ (reference sequence). The CDR3 sequence: CASSPRQLAYEQYF. The CDR3 DNA follows: TGTGCCAGCAGCCCCAGACAGTTAGCCTACGAGCAGTACTTC. Complete variable domain (other parts from reference TRBV7-9 and TRBJ2-7): DTGVSQNPRHKITKRGQNVTFRCDPISEHNRLYWYRQTLGQGPEFLTYFQNEAQLEKSRLLSDRFSAERPKGSFSTLEIQRTEQGDSAMYLCASSPRQLAYEQYFGPGTRLTVT.

V usage is TRBV28 and J usage is TRBJ1-2; D is unresolved. The CDR3 has 11 residues. Germline lookup yields CDR1 MDHEN and CDR2 SYDVKM. V was cut by 8 bases and J by 5 bases, with 9 bases left in between. The CDR3 reads CASEGAYGYTF. CDR3 bases: TGTGCCAGCGAGGGCGCTTATGGCTACACCTTC.

This sequence joins TRBV28 and TRBJ2-7; D unresolved. V dropped 1 base and J dropped 6 bases, with 10 bases sitting between them. Germline CDR1 MDHEN, CDR2 SYDVKM. The CDR3 contains 13 residues. The CDR3 DNA reads as TGTGCCAGCAGTTTATTAGGCGGTCGCGAGCAGTACTTC. Translation: CASSLLGGREQYF.

The chain is built from TRBV9 and TRBJ2-3, with D possibly being TRBD2 (5 bases). The CDR3 covers 17 residues. Trimming left V 0 bases short and J 2 bases short, with 16 bases between. Germline CDR1 SGDLS, CDR2 YYNGEE. CDR3 sequence (DNA): TGTGCCAGCAGCGTAGGAACTAGGATCGCTATCACAGATACGCAGTATTTT. It specifies CASSVGTRIAITDTQYF.

V gene TRBV4-2 combines with J gene TRBJ1-1; D might be TRBD1 (5 bases). The ends were cut back, 0 bases at V and 1 base at J, with 15 bases in the middle. The CDR3 is made up of 17 amino acids. Germline V lookup: CDR1 LGHNA, CDR2 YNFKEQ. CDR3 bases: TGTGCCAGCAGCCAAGACCACAGGATGGGTGAGAACACTGAAGCTTTCTTT. It specifies CASSQDHRMGENTEAFF.

The chain employs TRBV18 and TRBJ2-5; D perhaps matches TRBD1 (5 bases). Trimming removed 6 bases at V and 2 bases at J, with 13 bases between. CDR3 size: 14 residues. Germline V CDR1 and CDR2: KGHSH, LQKENI. Here the CDR3 DNA reads TGTGCCAGCTCCGCCCAAAGGGGTCAAGAGACCCAGTACTTC. This gives the protein CASSAQRGQETQYF.

As DNA, the CDR3 is TGTGCCATCATGGGACAGGGGGCCCTAGGGGAGCTGTTTTTT. It codes for CAIMGQGALGELFF. J is TRBJ2-2 and V is TRBV10-3; TRBD1 aligns across 12 bases. The CDR3 is 14 residues long. Trimming cost V 7 bases and J 8 bases; bases outside gene matches: 5. CDR1 and CDR2 from the germline V gene are ENHRY and SYGVKD.

The CDR3 nucleotides are TGTGCCAGCAGTCGGGACAGGGGTGTTTACGAGCAGTACTTC. The encoded protein is CASSRDRGVYEQYF. This sequence joins TRBV2 and TRBJ2-7; TRBD1 agrees at 10 bases. CDR3 size: 14 residues. V trimming: 5 bases; J trimming: 4 bases; junction bases outside the gene matches: 5. Germline V lookup: CDR1 SNHLY, CDR2 FYNNEI.

The J gene is TRBJ1-2, the V gene TRBV7-6; 12 bases agree with TRBD1. CDR3 length: 17 amino acids. V dropped 5 bases and J dropped 4; count of bases not matched to a gene: 11. Per the germline V gene, CDR1 is SGHVS and CDR2 is FNYEAQ. The CDR3 bases are TGTGCCAGCAGCCCCACCGGGACAGGGGGCAAAAGCTATGGCTACACCTTC. It codes for CASSPTGTGGKSYGYTF.

This clone was seen a few times. The CDR3 DNA reads as TGTGCCAGAGAACAGGGTGGAGATTCACCCCTCCACTTT. It encodes CAREQGGDSPLHF. V is TRBV30 and J is TRBJ1-6, with D perhaps TRBD1 (6 bases). CDR3 size: 13 residues. Trimming pared 8 bases from V and 8 bases from J, leaving 16 bases between. Germline CDR1 reads GTSNPN; CDR2 reads SVGIG (reference sequence).

Turning to this clone: The sample contains more than one DNA sequence encoding this CDR3. The CDR3 DNA sequence: TGCGCCAGCAGCTTGGTGGGGGGGCGTGAAAAACTGTTTTTT. It specifies CASSLVGGREKLFF. The chain carries TRBV5-1 and TRBJ1-4; D possibly corresponds to TRBD1 (6 bases). This CDR3 contains 14 residues. The V end lost 0 bases, the J end lost 7 bases, and 10 bases lay between the germline ends. CDR1 SGHRS and CDR2 YFSETQ come from the germline V gene.

The gene calls are TRBV7-9 and TRBJ1-5, with 10 bases that match TRBD1. The V and J ends lost 4 bases and 2 bases, in that order; junction bases with no gene match: 2. From germline, CDR1 is SEHNR and CDR2 FQNEAQ (reference sequence). CDR3 length: 15 residues. The CDR3 is CASSYGTGGNQPQHF. CDR3 in DNA: TGTGCCAGCAGCTACGGGACAGGGGGCAATCAGCCCCAGCATTTT.

Of note for this clone: At one of its ends the junction is not consistent with the germline gene, which may arise from a read error. The chain combines TRBV7-9 with TRBJ2-7; the match to TRBD1 covers 7 bases. This CDR3 is 16 amino acids long. From germline, CDR1 is SEHNR and CDR2 FQNEAQ (reference sequence). In DNA form, the CDR3 reads TGTTCCAGCAGCTCCCCGCCGGGACAGACCTCCTACGAGCAGTACTTC. This gives the protein CSSSSPPGQTSYEQYF.

The chain links TRBV5-1 to TRBJ1-2; 8 nucleotides align to TRBD1. Germline trimming cut 5 bases from V and 1 base from J; bases unmatched to any gene: 7. CDR3 size: 15 residues. CDR1 and CDR2 (germline): SGHRS, YFSETQ. The CDR3 sequence is CASRSGTGVNYGYTF. CDR3 in DNA: TGCGCCAGCAGGTCCGGGACAGGAGTTAACTATGGCTACACCTTC.

V is TRBV13 and J is TRBJ2-7; 9 bases fit TRBD2. The V segment lost 7 bases and the J segment 5 bases; nucleotides outside the gene matches: 6. Per the germline V gene, CDR1 is PRHDT and CDR2 is FYEKMQ (reference sequence). The CDR3 contains 13 residues. The CDR3 region has the DNA TGTGCCAGCATGCGGGGGGGCTTGGACGAGCAGTACTTC. Translation gives CASMRGGLDEQYF.